These T cell receptor beta chains were read from a single sample in a study of blood T cells in healthy people across ages. MiXCR, applied by TCRdb to the 5' RACE reads, yields one record per CDR3 protein. The table includes about 1.1 million distinct CDR3 sequences, roughly two fifths detected once. The sample was blood. The receptors shown here come from a young man in good health. Both conserved end residues are trimmed from each CDR3. Each record gives: V gene, CDR3 protein.

v_call: TRBV6-6; cdr3_aa: ASSFRDSPLH
v_call: TRBV9; cdr3_aa: ASSADWGSGVDTEAF
v_call: TRBV21-1; cdr3_aa: ASGGAAGELF
v_call: TRBV27; cdr3_aa: ACTHQPDLSSYNEQF
v_call: TRBV15; cdr3_aa: ATSREGRTNYGYT
v_call: TRBV7-2; cdr3_aa: ASSFTGTGATEAF
v_call: TRBV10-3; cdr3_aa: AISVPGLDSTDTQY
v_call: TRBV9; cdr3_aa: ASSGNLNGLAENEQF
v_call: TRBV20-1; cdr3_aa: SARREGVETQY
v_call: TRBV30; cdr3_aa: AWSAGQSSTDTQY
v_call: TRBV7-2; cdr3_aa: ASSLAAGMENSPLH
v_call: TRBV2; cdr3_aa: AIPGVGASSTDTQY
v_call: TRBV2; cdr3_aa: ASSVGDSGPSTDTQY
v_call: TRBV5-1; cdr3_aa: ASSPRLFSGELF
v_call: TRBV20-1; cdr3_aa: SARGADSPLQEKLF
v_call: TRBV6-2/TRBV6-3; cdr3_aa: ASSYSARAYYGYT
v_call: TRBV29-1; cdr3_aa: SVEEPAAF
v_call: TRBV10-3; cdr3_aa: AISDRDRGLNEKLF
v_call: TRBV10-3; cdr3_aa: AISVAGDPTDTQY
v_call: TRBV20-1; cdr3_aa: SARAEGMDYGYT
v_call: TRBV7-3; cdr3_aa: ASSLGTGCNKQF
v_call: TRBV7-2; cdr3_aa: ASSLVGGVNQPQH
v_call: TRBV7-2; cdr3_aa: VSSQTADRIYGYT
v_call: TRBV20-1; cdr3_aa: SQIRQGGTEAF
v_call: TRBV7-6; cdr3_aa: ASSYERGGSYNEQF
v_call: TRBV7-9; cdr3_aa: ASSLGLGYTEAF
v_call: TRBV6-2/TRBV6-3; cdr3_aa: ASTRGGEKLF
v_call: TRBV6-1; cdr3_aa: ASSEARDSGYT
v_call: TRBV4-1; cdr3_aa: ASSQDLRENTEAF
v_call: TRBV9; cdr3_aa: ASSVVGHYTDTQY
v_call: TRBV5-1; cdr3_aa: ASSVTGQIVPQETQY
v_call: TRBV7-2; cdr3_aa: ASSLGPAQVGEKLF
v_call: TRBV6-1; cdr3_aa: ASMEGGMTYGYT
v_call: TRBV27; cdr3_aa: ASSFTGTGEIIIYEQY
v_call: TRBV20-1; cdr3_aa: SARGAGVTWEQY
v_call: TRBV12-3/TRBV12-4; cdr3_aa: ASSVSGQNTEAF
v_call: TRBV12-3/TRBV12-4; cdr3_aa: ASSYRYSEAF
v_call: TRBV27; cdr3_aa: ASSLNPGLGYGYT
v_call: TRBV9; cdr3_aa: ASSLTGAAGTGELF
v_call: TRBV28; cdr3_aa: ASPDPVTYEQY
v_call: TRBV7-2; cdr3_aa: ASSFRPISTDTQY
v_call: TRBV4-1; cdr3_aa: ASSTGMRVGEQF
v_call: TRBV27; cdr3_aa: ASSPSFHEQY
v_call: TRBV13; cdr3_aa: TSSLNPGGTQETQY
v_call: TRBV20-1; cdr3_aa: SAPMGGNQPQH
v_call: TRBV6-5; cdr3_aa: ASSISGDGEKLF
v_call: TRBV5-5; cdr3_aa: ASSLVPAGGEAF
v_call: TRBV4-2; cdr3_aa: ASSQEGGSAKQPQH
v_call: TRBV7-9; cdr3_aa: ASGRGYEAF
v_call: TRBV9; cdr3_aa: ASSVRGLGGTEAF
v_call: TRBV24-1; cdr3_aa: ATSDFNAASSTDTQY
v_call: TRBV20-1; cdr3_aa: SANDRLAGGPPYEQY
v_call: TRBV12-3/TRBV12-4; cdr3_aa: ASRALGNYNEQF
v_call: TRBV7-2; cdr3_aa: ASSQTGTGYEQY